Listed below are T cell receptor beta chains from one sample, sequenced in a study of monozygotic twins with inflammatory bowel disease. TCRdb re-analyzed the 5' RACE reads; it lists each CDR3 protein once, without DNA. The specimen's table records approximately 400,000 distinct CDR3 sequences. Sequenced material: blood. The receptors derive from a human donor with ulcerative colitis or Crohn's disease, or a healthy co-twin of an affected twin (not recorded which). Each CDR3 is given with its conserved first and last residue.

j_call v_call cdr3_aa
TRBJ1-2 TRBV7-2 CASSLASGTSGYGYTF
TRBJ2-2 TRBV14 CASSLSVGLAGAGELFF
TRBJ1-1 TRBV5-1 CASSLEVGVNTEAFF
TRBJ2-5 TRBV18 CASSPKTVHQETQYF
TRBJ2-5 TRBV7-9 CASSLAGARETQYF
TRBJ1-2 TRBV2 CASSSETGSYLLDGYTF
TRBJ1-2 TRBV6-2/TRBV6-3 CASNRGQGPNGYTF
TRBJ2-1 TRBV6-1 CASSPEGHGQHEQFF
TRBJ2-1 TRBV7-2 CASSLLAGAPYNEQFF
TRBJ2-7 TRBV20-1 CSAIKGVEQYF
TRBJ2-7 TRBV27 CASSLRGQGSSYEQYF
TRBJ1-1 TRBV5-1 CASSFSVNTEAFF
TRBJ2-1 TRBV5-1 CASSSGAGWREGNEQFF
TRBJ1-1 TRBV5-5 CASSLTPKSEAFF
TRBJ1-1 TRBV12-3/TRBV12-4 CASSLRVNTEAFF
TRBJ1-5 TRBV4-1 CASSQDPSSINQPQHF
TRBJ1-1 TRBV12-3/TRBV12-4 CASSPFPAGLNTEAFF
TRBJ1-5 TRBV12-3/TRBV12-4 CASSSGMGQPQHF
TRBJ1-2 TRBV3-1 CASTMTANYGYTF
TRBJ2-1 TRBV28 CASSSTRVEFF
TRBJ2-7 TRBV7-6 CASSLVAGGHEQYF
TRBJ2-2 TRBV7-2 CASSSGTGGHGELFF